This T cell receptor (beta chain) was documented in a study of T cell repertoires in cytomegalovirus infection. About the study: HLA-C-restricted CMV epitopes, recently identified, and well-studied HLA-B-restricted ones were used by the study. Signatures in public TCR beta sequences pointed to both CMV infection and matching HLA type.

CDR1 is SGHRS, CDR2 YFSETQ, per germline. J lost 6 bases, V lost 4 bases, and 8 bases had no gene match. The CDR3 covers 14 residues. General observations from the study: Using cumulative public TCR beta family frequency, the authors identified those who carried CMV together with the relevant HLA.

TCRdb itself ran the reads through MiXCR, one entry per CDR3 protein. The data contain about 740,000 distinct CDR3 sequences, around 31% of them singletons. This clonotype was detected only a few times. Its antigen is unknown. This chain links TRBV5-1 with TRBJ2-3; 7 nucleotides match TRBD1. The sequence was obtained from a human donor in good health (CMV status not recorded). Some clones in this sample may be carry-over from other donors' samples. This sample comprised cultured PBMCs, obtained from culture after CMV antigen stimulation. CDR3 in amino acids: CASSLDRLGDTQYF. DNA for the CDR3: TGCGCCAGCAGCCTGGACAGGCTGGGGGATACGCAGTATTTT. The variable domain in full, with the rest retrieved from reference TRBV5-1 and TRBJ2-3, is KAGVTQTPRYLIKTRGQQVTLSCSPISGHRSVSWYQQTPGQGLQFLFEYFSETQRNKGNFPGRFSGRQFSNSRSEMNVSTLELGDSALYLCASSLDRLGDTQYFGPGTRLTVL.